The rows below give T cell receptor beta chains drawn from one sample of a study of CD8 T cells in Susac syndrome. MiXCR, run by TCRdb on the immunoSEQ multiplex PCR reads, gives a single entry per CDR3 protein. The profile shows about 210,000 distinct CDR3 sequences, approximately 95% of them singletons. The sample was CD4+ T cells from PBMCs. The source of these receptors is a human donor with multiple sclerosis. Each CDR3 is given without its conserved first and last residue. The order of the fields is CDR3 length, J gene, V gene, CDR3 protein.

12 | TRBJ2-6 | TRBV20-1 | SASQVSGANVLT
12 | TRBJ1-2 | TRBV4-1 | ASSQDPGDSGYT
17 | TRBJ2-6 | TRBV9 | ASSATDYGRGSGANVLT
12 | TRBJ2-1 | TRBV20-1 | SAAGIKRDNEQF
11 | TRBJ1-1 | TRBV9 | ASSTGVRTEAF
12 | TRBJ2-1 | TRBV2 | ASRPGQTYNEQF
11 | TRBJ2-2 | TRBV12-3/TRBV12-4 | ASSEGSTGELF
12 | TRBJ1-2 | TRBV25-1 | ASSGWGDDYGYT
11 | TRBJ1-1 | TRBV18 | ASSPGQINEAF
15 | TRBJ1-5 | TRBV27 | ASSPGQGQLGNQPQH
12 | TRBJ1-1 | TRBV5-1 | ASSLEREGTEAF
11 | TRBJ2-5 | TRBV5-1 | ASSWGAGETQY
11 | TRBJ1-2 | TRBV30 | AWKGQLIYGYT
13 | TRBJ1-1 | TRBV7-9 | ASSPSTGDRGEAF
13 | TRBJ1-3 | TRBV29-1 | SARDRGISGNTIY
16 | TRBJ1-5 | TRBV21-1 | ASSKAGGPHLSDQPQH
10 | TRBJ1-1 | TRBV30 | AWNRLNTEAF
13 | TRBJ2-1 | TRBV30 | AWTTPIFPDWEQF
11 | TRBJ1-4 | TRBV23-1 | ASSHYQGSELF
10 | TRBJ2-4 | TRBV27 | ASSSGGDIQY
9 | TRBJ2-7 | TRBV29-1 | SGMAGDEQY
16 | TRBJ2-5 | TRBV15 | ATTEGGVTATRLETQY
11 | TRBJ1-5 | TRBV5-6 | ASSLGWDQPQH
13 | TRBJ1-2 | TRBV3-1 | ASSHQDRGGYGYT
10 | TRBJ1-2 | TRBV30 | AWSVTDRGYT
9 | TRBJ2-1 | TRBV7-9 | ASSSKNEQF
9 | TRBJ2-7 | TRBV20-1 | SASRGYEQY
12 | TRBJ1-1 | TRBV7-9 | ASSSNLTPIEAF
11 | TRBJ1-2 | TRBV29-1 | SVKGQGTYGYT
13 | TRBJ2-5 | TRBV5-8 | ASSLRSGGQETQY
13 | TRBJ2-3 | TRBV29-1 | SARRTDSYTDTQY
12 | TRBJ1-3 | TRBV12-3/TRBV12-4 | ASSLPQGRNTIY
10 | TRBJ1-2 | TRBV29-1 | SVEDHAYGYT
10 | TRBJ1-2 | TRBV29-1 | SVGSSGYGYT
12 | TRBJ2-7 | TRBV29-1 | SVRQGPSGYEQY
12 | TRBJ2-2 | TRBV3-1 | ASSEVGNTGELF
14 | TRBJ1-1 | TRBV25-1 | ASSEDRGLRKTEAF
10 | TRBJ1-1 | TRBV20-1 | SARGATNEAF
12 | TRBJ1-5 | TRBV30 | AWSEGLSNQPQH
12 | TRBJ1-6 | TRBV5-1 | ASSLPGENSPLH
12 | TRBJ2-7 | TRBV29-1 | SVVFSGSSYEQY
11 | TRBJ2-5 | TRBV13 | ASSFQPQETQY
14 | TRBJ2-5 | TRBV3-1 | ASSGDRATVQETQY
13 | TRBJ2-3 | TRBV20-1 | SARVDAGGADTQY
14 | TRBJ1-1 | TRBV6-1 | ASSLRLRPGNTEAF
15 | TRBJ2-3 | TRBV24-1 | ATSDMNPGGGTDTQY
10 | TRBJ2-5 | TRBV12-3/TRBV12-4 | ASSGQGGTQY
12 | TRBJ2-5 | TRBV20-1 | SAPPHGPQETQY
11 | TRBJ1-2 | TRBV18 | ASSPGQLYGYT
13 | TRBJ2-3 | TRBV3-1 | ASSGPLGVWDTQY
14 | TRBJ1-2 | TRBV20-1 | SATTSPGGFHYGYT
10 | TRBJ2-5 | TRBV29-1 | SVDGRGETQY
13 | TRBJ1-6 | TRBV7-9 | ASSLEGLDNSPLH
12 | TRBJ2-7 | TRBV20-1 | SARDGPASYEQY
9 | TRBJ2-1 | TRBV20-1 | SAFVRGAQF
12 | TRBJ1-5 | TRBV20-1 | SARQGDFVQPQH
12 | TRBJ1-1 | TRBV9 | ASSVSSGGAEAF